This TCR beta chain originates from a study of cytomegalovirus exposure and HLA in healthy donors. On this clone: The sample contains more than one DNA sequence encoding this CDR3.

The V and J ends lost 0 bases and 7 bases, in that order; junction bases with no gene match: 2. The germline V gene encodes CDR1 LGHNA and CDR2 YSLEER. The CDR3 is 13 amino acids. Both 60 Vbeta primers and 13 Jbeta primers went into the PCR. Measured with immunoSEQ multiplex PCR; TCRdb has only the in-frame clones, and not every one. The sample has some 130,000 clones, roughly 74% seen once. The TCR originated in a male donor in good health and CMV-seronegative. The sample comprised PBMCs. V and J are TRBV4-3 and TRBJ1-2; TRBD1 aligns across 7 bases. CDR3 amino acids: CASSQDRGLGYTF. In nucleotides, the CDR3 is TGCGCCAGCAGCCAAGATAGGGGGCTTGGCTACACCTTC.